This T cell receptor beta chain was observed in a study of T cells in Graves' hyperthyroidism and ophthalmopathy. Study-wide background: Pretreatment peripheral blood was obtained at initial diagnosis.

Germline values: CDR1 MDHEN, CDR2 SYDVKM. The CDR3 length is 15 residues. V was trimmed by 4 bases and J by 1 base, leaving 11 bases between them. Study-wide findings and caveats: The model's output predicted ophthalmopathy at a median of roughly 6.9 months prior to onset. Most clonotypes expanded in the thyroid (above 0.001) were also present in blood.

Points on this clonotype: What it recognizes is unknown.

RNA transcripts served as the template for amplifying TCR beta CDR3 regions. During a first-round RT-PCR of the TCR CDR3, the HTBI primer set was used. Each CDR3 protein is one row after TCRdb ran MiXCR on the multiplex PCR reads. The sample lists hundreds of thousands of distinct CDR3 sequences; roughly a quarter were seen once. The rearrangement links TRBV28 to TRBJ1-3; D remains ambiguous. The sequencing sample was made of blood. The TCR was taken from a woman in her twenties or thirties with Graves' ophthalmopathy. CDR3 in amino acids: CASSSVALSGNTIYF. In DNA form, the CDR3 reads TGTGCCAGCAGTTCCGTTGCTCTGTCTGGAAACACCATATATTTT. Based on the CDR3 plus reference TRBV28 and TRBJ1-3, the full variable domain is DVKVTQSSRYLVKRTGEKVFLECVQDMDHENMFWYRQDPGLGLRLIYFSYDVKMKEKGDIPEGYSVSREKKERFSLILESASTNQTSMYLCASSSVALSGNTIYFGEGSWLTVV.